These T cell receptor beta chains were read from a single sample in a study of T cells in Graves' hyperthyroidism and ophthalmopathy. From the multiplex PCR reads, TCRdb called clonotypes with MiXCR, one entry per CDR3 protein. Of approximately 630,000 distinct CDR3 sequences in the sample, about 17% were seen once. Sequencing used blood. These receptors all stem from a woman aged 30 to 39 with Graves' hyperthyroidism. CDR3s include the opening cysteine and the closing phenylalanine or tryptophan. Each record gives: CDR3 length, clone size, D gene, J gene, V gene, CDR3 protein, CDR3 DNA. The D gene is left open where the match is weak. Some rows have no size entry. The others give once, few or many, or a class for an expanded clone.

CDR3 length: 15; clone size: many; D gene: TRBD1; J gene: TRBJ1-4; V gene: TRBV2; CDR3 protein: CASKIVGTGNEKLFF; CDR3 DNA: TGTGCCAGCAAGATCGTGGGGACAGGGAATGAAAAACTGTTTTTT
CDR3 length: 13; clone size: -; D gene: -; J gene: TRBJ2-1; V gene: TRBV27; CDR3 protein: CASSWTLYNEQFF; CDR3 DNA: TGTGCCAGCAGTTGGACACTCTACAATGAGCAGTTCTTC
CDR3 length: 12; clone size: many; D gene: -; J gene: TRBJ2-6; V gene: TRBV11-2; CDR3 protein: CASNIGANVLTF; CDR3 DNA: TGTGCCAGCAATATTGGGGCCAACGTCCTGACTTTC
CDR3 length: 15; clone size: few; D gene: -; J gene: TRBJ2-2; V gene: TRBV24-1; CDR3 protein: CATSALGPGTGELFF; CDR3 DNA: TGTGCCACCAGTGCGCTAGGTCCCGGGACCGGGGAGCTGTTTTTT
CDR3 length: 14; clone size: few; D gene: TRBD2; J gene: TRBJ2-7; V gene: TRBV20-1; CDR3 protein: CSARPPSGLYEQYF; CDR3 DNA: TGCAGTGCTAGGCCCCCTAGCGGCCTTTACGAGCAGTACTTC
CDR3 length: 13; clone size: many; D gene: -; J gene: TRBJ2-7; V gene: TRBV6-2/TRBV6-3; CDR3 protein: CAINSGDIYEQYF; CDR3 DNA: TGTGCCATCAACTCGGGGGACATCTACGAGCAGTACTTC
CDR3 length: 16; clone size: -; D gene: -; J gene: TRBJ2-3; V gene: TRBV19; CDR3 protein: CASSSKRDLSTDTQYF; CDR3 DNA: TGTGCCAGTAGTTCCAAACGGGATTTGAGCACAGATACGCAGTATTTT
CDR3 length: 14; clone size: few; D gene: -; J gene: TRBJ2-5; V gene: TRBV29-1; CDR3 protein: CSARQFRDQETQYF; CDR3 DNA: TGCAGCGCGAGACAGTTCAGGGACCAAGAGACCCAGTACTTC
CDR3 length: 14; clone size: many; D gene: -; J gene: TRBJ2-1; V gene: TRBV11-3; CDR3 protein: CASREVSGNNEQFF; CDR3 DNA: TGTGCCAGCAGGGAGGTCTCAGGGAACAATGAGCAGTTCTTC
CDR3 length: 13; clone size: -; D gene: -; J gene: TRBJ1-4; V gene: TRBV15; CDR3 protein: CATTNYRNEKLFF; CDR3 DNA: TGTGCCACCACAAACTACCGGAATGAAAAACTGTTTTTT
CDR3 length: 14; clone size: many; D gene: -; J gene: TRBJ1-1; V gene: TRBV6-2/TRBV6-3; CDR3 protein: CASSYPKRNTEAFF; CDR3 DNA: TGTGCCAGCAGTTACCCCAAGCGGAACACTGAAGCTTTCTTT
CDR3 length: 14; clone size: few; D gene: -; J gene: TRBJ1-5; V gene: TRBV30; CDR3 protein: CAWSVGHKNQPQHF; CDR3 DNA: TGTGCCTGGAGCGTGGGACATAAAAATCAGCCCCAGCATTTT
CDR3 length: 13; clone size: many; D gene: -; J gene: TRBJ1-1; V gene: TRBV12-3/TRBV12-4; CDR3 protein: CASSSLEGFEAFF; CDR3 DNA: TGTGCCAGCAGTTCCCTGGAGGGTTTTGAAGCTTTCTTT
CDR3 length: 13; clone size: -; D gene: -; J gene: TRBJ2-6; V gene: TRBV6-1; CDR3 protein: CVGGGPGANVLTF; CDR3 DNA: TGTGTGGGTGGGGGGCCTGGGGCCAACGTCCTGACTTTC
CDR3 length: 11; clone size: few; D gene: -; J gene: TRBJ1-5; V gene: TRBV20-1; CDR3 protein: CSATPQGPQHF; CDR3 DNA: TGCAGTGCTACACCACAGGGGCCCCAGCATTTT
CDR3 length: 15; clone size: many; D gene: TRBD2; J gene: TRBJ2-1; V gene: TRBV20-1; CDR3 protein: CSARDPAGGWNEQFF; CDR3 DNA: TGCAGTGCTAGAGATCCCGCGGGAGGGTGGAATGAGCAGTTCTTC
CDR3 length: 13; clone size: few; D gene: -; J gene: TRBJ2-7; V gene: TRBV20-1; CDR3 protein: CSATRTSPYEQYF; CDR3 DNA: TGCAGTGCTACCCGTACTAGCCCCTACGAGCAGTACTTC
CDR3 length: 14; clone size: few; D gene: TRBD1; J gene: TRBJ2-1; V gene: TRBV19; CDR3 protein: CASSTQGARNEQFF; CDR3 DNA: TGTGCCAGTAGTACACAGGGGGCGCGAAATGAGCAGTTCTTC
CDR3 length: 12; clone size: -; D gene: -; J gene: TRBJ2-3; V gene: TRBV9; CDR3 protein: CASSVVEDTQYF; CDR3 DNA: TGTGCCAGCAGCGTAGTGGAAGATACGCAGTATTTT
CDR3 length: 14; clone size: -; D gene: TRBD1; J gene: TRBJ1-1; V gene: TRBV20-1; CDR3 protein: CSASPQTGGTEAFF; CDR3 DNA: TGCAGTGCTAGCCCGCAGACAGGGGGCACTGAAGCTTTCTTT
CDR3 length: 15; clone size: many; D gene: -; J gene: TRBJ2-5; V gene: TRBV6-2/TRBV6-3; CDR3 protein: CASTRLGQGRETQYF; CDR3 DNA: TGTGCCAGCACCCGACTGGGGCAGGGGCGAGAGACCCAGTACTTC
CDR3 length: 16; clone size: many; D gene: TRBD1; J gene: TRBJ2-1; V gene: TRBV28; CDR3 protein: CASSFFRDSPYNEQFF; CDR3 DNA: TGTGCCAGCAGCTTCTTCCGGGACAGCCCGTACAATGAGCAGTTCTTC
CDR3 length: 16; clone size: once; D gene: -; J gene: TRBJ1-1; V gene: TRBV6-5; CDR3 protein: CASSYSNPRANTEAFF; CDR3 DNA: TGTGCCAGCAGTTACTCTAACCCCAGGGCGAACACTGAAGCTTTCTTT
CDR3 length: 13; clone size: many; D gene: TRBD2; J gene: TRBJ2-7; V gene: TRBV20-1; CDR3 protein: CSAYGRANGEQYF; CDR3 DNA: TGCAGTGCTTACGGGAGGGCGAATGGGGAGCAGTACTTC
CDR3 length: 10; clone size: few; D gene: -; J gene: TRBJ1-2; V gene: TRBV20-1; CDR3 protein: CSARNGMVTF; CDR3 DNA: TGCAGTGCTAGAAATGGGATGGTCACCTTC
CDR3 length: 14; clone size: many; D gene: -; J gene: TRBJ1-2; V gene: TRBV28; CDR3 protein: CASSSLRGWDGYTF; CDR3 DNA: TGTGCCAGCAGTTCCTTAAGGGGGTGGGATGGCTACACCTTC
CDR3 length: 14; clone size: -; D gene: -; J gene: TRBJ1-4; V gene: TRBV6-1; CDR3 protein: CATKYGGVNEKLFF; CDR3 DNA: TGTGCCACCAAATACGGGGGGGTAAATGAAAAACTGTTTTTT
CDR3 length: 15; clone size: many; D gene: TRBD1; J gene: TRBJ1-6; V gene: TRBV28; CDR3 protein: CASSFPDRGNSPLHF; CDR3 DNA: TGTGCCAGCAGTTTCCCCGACAGGGGAAATTCACCCCTCCACTTT
CDR3 length: 14; clone size: many; D gene: TRBD1; J gene: TRBJ2-7; V gene: TRBV11-2; CDR3 protein: CASTPVTGGYEQYF; CDR3 DNA: TGTGCCAGCACCCCGGTTACAGGGGGCTACGAGCAGTACTTC
CDR3 length: 12; clone size: -; D gene: TRBD2; J gene: TRBJ2-7; V gene: TRBV10-3; CDR3 protein: CAISGTSGEQYF; CDR3 DNA: TGTGCCATCTCAGGGACTAGCGGGGAGCAGTACTTC
CDR3 length: 15; clone size: -; D gene: -; J gene: TRBJ2-3; V gene: TRBV9; CDR3 protein: CASSVRAQRGDTQYF; CDR3 DNA: TGTGCCAGCAGCGTTCGAGCGCAAAGAGGGGATACGCAGTATTTT
CDR3 length: 13; clone size: many; D gene: -; J gene: TRBJ1-6; V gene: TRBV2; CDR3 protein: CASSEIRSSPLHF; CDR3 DNA: TGTGCCAGCAGTGAAATTAGAAGTTCACCCCTCCACTTT
CDR3 length: 14; clone size: many; D gene: TRBD2; J gene: TRBJ2-3; V gene: TRBV20-1; CDR3 protein: CSAPGLGNTDTQYF; CDR3 DNA: TGCAGTGCTCCGGGACTAGGAAACACAGATACGCAGTATTTT
CDR3 length: 15; clone size: -; D gene: -; J gene: TRBJ2-5; V gene: TRBV11-2; CDR3 protein: CASSLEASGAGTQYF; CDR3 DNA: TGTGCCAGCAGCTTAGAGGCCTCAGGCGCGGGGACCCAGTACTTC
CDR3 length: 17; clone size: few; D gene: TRBD2; J gene: TRBJ2-3; V gene: TRBV6-1; CDR3 protein: CASSGKLAGIVTDTQYF; CDR3 DNA: TGTGCCAGCAGTGGAAAACTAGCGGGTATAGTCACAGATACGCAGTATTTT
CDR3 length: 10; clone size: few; D gene: -; J gene: TRBJ1-3; V gene: TRBV3-1; CDR3 protein: CATHGNTIYF; CDR3 DNA: TGTGCCACCCACGGAAACACCATATATTTT
CDR3 length: 13; clone size: few; D gene: -; J gene: TRBJ1-5; V gene: TRBV11-2; CDR3 protein: CASSLEERQPQHF; CDR3 DNA: TGTGCCAGCAGCTTAGAAGAGCGGCAGCCCCAGCATTTT
CDR3 length: 15; clone size: many; D gene: TRBD1; J gene: TRBJ2-7; V gene: TRBV28; CDR3 protein: CASSSEDRDGYLLDF; CDR3 DNA: TGTGCCAGCAGTAGCGAGGACAGGGACGGTTACCTCCTGGACTTC
CDR3 length: 18; clone size: -; D gene: TRBD1; J gene: TRBJ2-7; V gene: TRBV28; CDR3 protein: CASSLVLSLDRVSYEQYF; CDR3 DNA: TGTGCCAGCAGTTTAGTGCTCTCTCTCGACAGGGTGTCCTACGAGCAGTACTTC
CDR3 length: 14; clone size: few; D gene: -; J gene: TRBJ1-4; V gene: TRBV5-1; CDR3 protein: CASSLDRPNEKLFF; CDR3 DNA: TGCGCCAGCAGCCTTGACAGACCGAATGAAAAACTGTTTTTT
CDR3 length: 16; clone size: few; D gene: TRBD1; J gene: TRBJ2-2; V gene: TRBV14; CDR3 protein: CASSQGQGIFTGELFF; CDR3 DNA: TGTGCCAGCAGCCAAGGACAGGGCATATTCACCGGGGAGCTGTTTTTT
CDR3 length: 16; clone size: -; D gene: -; J gene: TRBJ2-3; V gene: TRBV5-5; CDR3 protein: CASSLASGLGTDTQYF; CDR3 DNA: TGTGCCAGCAGCTTGGCCTCAGGGCTTGGCACAGATACGCAGTATTTT